The next 12 T cell receptor beta chains were all read from a single sample in a study of blood T cell repertoires in COVID-19. Here immunoSEQ multiplex PCR was the method, and the copy in TCRdb shows in-frame clones only, minus some. The sample includes about 140,000 clones, roughly 84% of them seen just once. Material: peripheral blood. These receptors originate from a man younger than 40 with COVID-19, enrolled during active disease.

This clone was seen once. The CDR3 nucleotides read TGTGCCAGCAGCACCCGGACAGGAATAGGTAATGAGCAGTTCTTC. Residues: CASSTRTGIGNEQFF. The V and J genes are TRBV11-1 and TRBJ2-1; 7 nucleotides align to TRBD1. The trim removed 5 bases at V and 7 bases at J, leaving 11 bases unmatched. The CDR3 contains 15 residues. Germline V gene sequence: CDR1 SGHAT, CDR2 FQDESV (reference sequence).

This chain uses TRBV27 with TRBJ2-7; 10 bases fit TRBD2. Per germline, CDR1 MNHEY and CDR2 SMNVEV (reference sequence). The CDR3 is 16 amino acids. V dropped 3 bases and J dropped 3; count of bases not matched to a gene: 8. The CDR3 region has the DNA TGTGCCAGCAGTTTCGGAAGCGGGAGGGCCTTCTACGAGCAGTACTTC. It encodes CASSFGSGRAFYEQYF.

V is TRBV9 and J is TRBJ2-5; TRBD1 might be the D (6 bases). Germline V lookup: CDR1 SGDLS, CDR2 YYNGEE. The CDR3 contains 12 residues. V was trimmed by 3 bases and J by 3 bases, leaving 6 bases between them. As DNA, the CDR3 is TGTGCCAGCAGCGACAGGGAAGAGACCCAGTACTTC. As protein: CASSDREETQYF.

The chain employs TRBV5-1 and TRBJ2-5; D is perhaps TRBD1 (5 bases). Germline CDR1 and CDR2: SGHRS and YFSETQ. Trimming left V 0 bases short and J 5 bases short, with 14 bases between. The CDR3 spans 15 residues. CDR3 in amino acids: CASSLGAAGRETQYF. CDR3 DNA sequence: TGCGCCAGCAGCTTGGGAGCAGCAGGGCGTGAGACCCAGTACTTC.

The chain has TRBV10-3 and TRBJ2-5; possibly TRBD1 for D (7 bases). The germline CDR1 and CDR2 sequences are ENHRY and SYGVKD. CDR3 length: 15 residues. V lost 5 bases and J lost 5, with 18 bases in between. CDR3 in DNA: TGTGCCATCAGTTTAACAGGGGCGGGATGGGAGACCCAGTACTTC. Residues: CAISLTGAGWETQYF.

The gene calls are TRBV6-4 and TRBJ2-1, with 8 bases that match TRBD2. This CDR3 has 15 amino acids. V lost 6 bases and J lost 6; bases outside the gene matches: 10. Germline CDR1 and CDR2: MRHNA and SNTAGT. CDR3 in amino acids: CASSPTSGIFNEQFF. The CDR3 DNA reads as TGTGCCAGCAGCCCTACTAGCGGCATCTTCAATGAGCAGTTCTTC.

The V gene is TRBV14, the J gene TRBJ1-2, with 10 positions matching TRBD1. V gave up 2 bases and J gave up 7 bases; unmatched junction bases: 10. The length of the CDR3 is 16 residues. Per the germline V gene, CDR1 is SGHDN and CDR2 is FVKESK. The CDR3 nucleotides are TGTGCCAGCAGCCAACTATTCGACAGGGGGCCTTCTGGCTACACCTTC. Amino acids: CASSQLFDRGPSGYTF.

A single count supports this clone. The gene calls are TRBV6-4 and TRBJ2-1; TRBD1 matches 10 bases. The CDR3 length is 13 residues. J lost 7 bases, V lost 8 bases, and 5 bases had no gene match. CDR1 is MRHNA, CDR2 SNTAGT, per germline. CDR3 coding DNA: TGTGCCAGCTCGACAGGGGGCTTGAATGAGCAGTTCTTC. Translated: CASSTGGLNEQFF.

The V gene is TRBV18, the J gene TRBJ1-5; D is uncertain. The CDR3 totals 14 residues. Germline CDR1 reads KGHSH; CDR2 reads LQKENI. Trimming shortened V by 5 bases and J by 2 bases, and 10 bases separated the two germline ends. CDR3 in DNA: TGTGCCAGCTCAGCTGATAGTGGCAATCAGCCCCAGCATTTT. Its translation is CASSADSGNQPQHF.

This chain links TRBV30 with TRBJ1-6; D is perhaps TRBD1 (5 bases). CDR3 length: 12 residues. Germline lookup yields CDR1 GTSNPN and CDR2 SVGIG (reference sequence). V dropped 5 bases and J dropped 10 bases, with 12 bases sitting between them. The CDR3 bases are TGTGCCTGGTCGGCGGGGGAATCACCCCTCCACTTT. This codes for CAWSAGESPLHF.

The chain has TRBV3-1 (or the pseudogene TRBV3-2) and TRBJ2-2; D is possibly TRBD1 (5 bases). The V and J ends lost 0 bases and 1 base respectively, with 9 bases between them. The CDR3 is 16 residues long. Germline assignment: CDR1 LGHDT and CDR2 YNNKEL (reference sequence). CDR3 sequence (DNA): TGTGCCAGCAGCCAAGAAGGGGCAGGGAACACCGGGGAGCTGTTTTTT. It encodes CASSQEGAGNTGELFF.

The chain uses TRBV19 and TRBJ2-3; 8 bases line up with TRBD2. Per germline, CDR1 LNHDA and CDR2 SQIVND (reference sequence). V lost 4 bases to trimming and J lost 3 bases; unmatched junction nucleotides: 6. The CDR3 runs 15 residues. CDR3 region: CASSTPGLGTDTQYF. The CDR3 coding sequence is TGTGCCAGTAGTACTCCGGGACTAGGGACAGATACGCAGTATTTT.